A selection of T cell receptor beta chains follows, all from one sample in a study of neurological immune-mediated disorders. TCRdb processed the 5' RACE reads anew with MiXCR; each CDR3 protein has one entry. The sample lists over 65,000 distinct CDR3 sequences; 2.5% to 3% were seen once. Sequences were obtained from PBMCs. The receptors were sampled from a woman aged 30 to 39 with multiple sclerosis. Both conserved end residues are part of each CDR3. A D gene is named only where the DNA matches it firmly. Only some rows state a clone size, as once, few, many or a class for expanded clones.

CDR3nt: TGTGCCAGCAGCGTAGTAGCTACTAATGAAAAACTGTTTTTT; CDR3aa: CASSVVATNEKLFF; j_gene: TRBJ1-4; v_gene: TRBV9; d_gene: -; abundance: many
CDR3nt: TGTGCCATCAGTGATTCTGCTAGCGGGAGGGCCTCTGGTGAGCAGTTCTTC; CDR3aa: CAISDSASGRASGEQFF; j_gene: TRBJ2-1; v_gene: TRBV10-3; d_gene: TRBD2; abundance: many
CDR3nt: TGCGCCAGCAGCTTGGCCGGCAGGGGGCAAGAGACCCAGTACTTC; CDR3aa: CASSLAGRGQETQYF; j_gene: TRBJ2-5; v_gene: TRBV5-1; d_gene: TRBD1; abundance: many
CDR3nt: TGTGCCAGCAGTCCGAACTACAAGCAGTACTTC; CDR3aa: CASSPNYKQYF; j_gene: TRBJ2-7; v_gene: TRBV6-6; d_gene: -; abundance: -
CDR3nt: TGTGCCAGCACCCTGTTCCCTGTCTACGAGCAGTACTTC; CDR3aa: CASTLFPVYEQYF; j_gene: TRBJ2-7; v_gene: TRBV7-2; d_gene: -; abundance: many
CDR3nt: TGTGCCAGCAGTTCCGGGGCTAATTCACCCCTCCACTTT; CDR3aa: CASSSGANSPLHF; j_gene: TRBJ1-6; v_gene: TRBV6-5; d_gene: -; abundance: many
CDR3nt: TGTGCCAGCAGCTTAGCGCGGCAGGGGGGCACCTACGAGCAGTACTTC; CDR3aa: CASSLARQGGTYEQYF; j_gene: TRBJ2-7; v_gene: TRBV7-2; d_gene: -; abundance: many
CDR3nt: TGTGCCAGCAGCTTAGGAGGGGCCTTCTACGAGCAGTACTTC; CDR3aa: CASSLGGAFYEQYF; j_gene: TRBJ2-7; v_gene: TRBV7-2; d_gene: -; abundance: many
CDR3nt: TGTGCCAGCAGCGGAAGGGGGACTGAAGCTTTCTTT; CDR3aa: CASSGRGTEAFF; j_gene: TRBJ1-1; v_gene: TRBV7-8; d_gene: -; abundance: many
CDR3nt: TGTGCCAGCAGTTTTTGGGGGAGTACGCAGTATTTT; CDR3aa: CASSFWGSTQYF; j_gene: TRBJ2-3; v_gene: TRBV27; d_gene: -; abundance: many
CDR3nt: TGTGCCAGCAGCGCCGTGAGGTGGGAGGGCCTTACGCAGTATTTT; CDR3aa: CASSAVRWEGLTQYF; j_gene: TRBJ2-3; v_gene: TRBV7-2; d_gene: TRBD2; abundance: many
CDR3nt: TGTGCCGCCGCGGACAGGGGGTTTTCTGAAGCTTTCTTT; CDR3aa: CAAADRGFSEAFF; j_gene: TRBJ1-1; v_gene: TRBV6-2/TRBV6-3; d_gene: TRBD1; abundance: many
CDR3nt: TGCGCCAGCAGCTACGCCGGGACTAGCGGGAGCGATGAGCAGTTCTTC; CDR3aa: CASSYAGTSGSDEQFF; j_gene: TRBJ2-1; v_gene: TRBV5-1; d_gene: TRBD2; abundance: many
CDR3nt: TGCAGTGCTAGAGGGGGAGGCGACTATGGCTACACCTTC; CDR3aa: CSARGGGDYGYTF; j_gene: TRBJ1-2; v_gene: TRBV20-1; d_gene: -; abundance: many
CDR3nt: TGCGCCAGCAGCGCCGGACAGAACACTGAAGCTTTCTTT; CDR3aa: CASSAGQNTEAFF; j_gene: TRBJ1-1; v_gene: TRBV10-2; d_gene: -; abundance: many
CDR3nt: TGTGCCAGCACCGACCCGGGGGCCGGGGGAGGCTACACCTTC; CDR3aa: CASTDPGAGGGYTF; j_gene: TRBJ1-2; v_gene: TRBV12-3/TRBV12-4; d_gene: -; abundance: many
CDR3nt: TGTGCCAGTAGTTGGATGGTAGGCAGCTACGAGCAGTACTTC; CDR3aa: CASSWMVGSYEQYF; j_gene: TRBJ2-7; v_gene: TRBV19; d_gene: -; abundance: many
CDR3nt: TGTGCCACCAGCTTACCTGTTGATACGCAGTATTTT; CDR3aa: CATSLPVDTQYF; j_gene: TRBJ2-3; v_gene: TRBV15; d_gene: -; abundance: many
CDR3nt: TGTGCCACCCGCCCTCCAGATGGCACAGATACGCAGTATTTT; CDR3aa: CATRPPDGTDTQYF; j_gene: TRBJ2-3; v_gene: TRBV6-5; d_gene: -; abundance: many
CDR3nt: TGTGCCACCCACCGGGACAGTGGGCCTGAAGCTTTCTTT; CDR3aa: CATHRDSGPEAFF; j_gene: TRBJ1-1; v_gene: TRBV10-3; d_gene: TRBD1; abundance: many
CDR3nt: TGCAGTGCTAGAGATCTCTCCGGGGGGGACCCTGGGGAGACCCAGTACTTC; CDR3aa: CSARDLSGGDPGETQYF; j_gene: TRBJ2-5; v_gene: TRBV20-1; d_gene: TRBD2; abundance: many
CDR3nt: TGCGCCAGCAGTCTTGACAGGTACTCCTACGAGCAGTACTTC; CDR3aa: CASSLDRYSYEQYF; j_gene: TRBJ2-7; v_gene: TRBV5-1; d_gene: -; abundance: many
CDR3nt: TGCAGTGCTAGCTCCCCGAGACTAGCGGTGTACAATGAGCAGTTCTTC; CDR3aa: CSASSPRLAVYNEQFF; j_gene: TRBJ2-1; v_gene: TRBV20-1; d_gene: TRBD2; abundance: -
CDR3nt: TGTGCCAGTAGTAACAGCAATCAGCCCCAGCATTTT; CDR3aa: CASSNSNQPQHF; j_gene: TRBJ1-5; v_gene: TRBV19; d_gene: -; abundance: -
CDR3nt: TGTGCCAGCAGTCCGCGTGACAGACGGATCAATGAGCAGTTCTTC; CDR3aa: CASSPRDRRINEQFF; j_gene: TRBJ2-1; v_gene: TRBV12-3/TRBV12-4; d_gene: -; abundance: many
CDR3nt: TGTGCCAGCAGTTTCAGGGGGCTGAGCACTGAAGCTTTCTTT; CDR3aa: CASSFRGLSTEAFF; j_gene: TRBJ1-1; v_gene: TRBV27; d_gene: TRBD1; abundance: many
CDR3nt: TGCGCCAGCAGCTTTGGAGGGGGGTTCGAGACCCAGTACTTC; CDR3aa: CASSFGGGFETQYF; j_gene: TRBJ2-5; v_gene: TRBV5-1; d_gene: -; abundance: many
CDR3nt: TGCAGTGCTAGAGAGGGCCAGAGGGACACTGAAGCTTTCTTT; CDR3aa: CSAREGQRDTEAFF; j_gene: TRBJ1-1; v_gene: TRBV20-1; d_gene: -; abundance: many
CDR3nt: TGTGCCAGCAGCTTAGTAGGTGTGAGGGAAGCTTTCTTT; CDR3aa: CASSLVGVREAFF; j_gene: TRBJ1-1; v_gene: TRBV7-9; d_gene: -; abundance: few
CDR3nt: TGTGCCAGCAAACTAGCGGGAGGGCCCTCGGGAGATACGCAGTATTTT; CDR3aa: CASKLAGGPSGDTQYF; j_gene: TRBJ2-3; v_gene: TRBV27; d_gene: TRBD2; abundance: few
CDR3nt: TGTGCCAGCAGTTTAAGGGGGGGTTATAGCAATCAGCCCCAGCATTTT; CDR3aa: CASSLRGGYSNQPQHF; j_gene: TRBJ1-5; v_gene: TRBV27; d_gene: -; abundance: many
CDR3nt: TGTGCCAGCAGTAGGGGACTTAACACCGGGGAGCTGTTTTTT; CDR3aa: CASSRGLNTGELFF; j_gene: TRBJ2-2; v_gene: TRBV12-3/TRBV12-4; d_gene: -; abundance: many
CDR3nt: TGCAGTGCTAGAGATCCAGTTAGCAGTGAGACCGGGGAGCTGTTTTTT; CDR3aa: CSARDPVSSETGELFF; j_gene: TRBJ2-2; v_gene: TRBV20-1; d_gene: -; abundance: many
CDR3nt: TGCGCCAGCAGCAGTAACCCAGGGACTCTCCACGAGCAGTACTTC; CDR3aa: CASSSNPGTLHEQYF; j_gene: TRBJ2-7; v_gene: TRBV5-1; d_gene: -; abundance: many
CDR3nt: TGTGCCAGCAGTTTAGAGCGGGAGGGCCTCGATGAGCAGTTCTTC; CDR3aa: CASSLEREGLDEQFF; j_gene: TRBJ2-1; v_gene: TRBV12-3/TRBV12-4; d_gene: TRBD2; abundance: many
CDR3nt: TGCAGTGCCAAGACTAGCGGAACGGCATACGAGCAGTACTTC; CDR3aa: CSAKTSGTAYEQYF; j_gene: TRBJ2-7; v_gene: TRBV20-1; d_gene: TRBD2; abundance: many
CDR3nt: TGCGCCAGCAGCCAAGATGGGACGGGACTGTCCTACGAGCAGTACTTC; CDR3aa: CASSQDGTGLSYEQYF; j_gene: TRBJ2-7; v_gene: TRBV4-3; d_gene: -; abundance: few
CDR3nt: TGCGCCAGCAGCTTGGAAGCTAGCGGGAGGGCCACAGATACGCAGTATTTT; CDR3aa: CASSLEASGRATDTQYF; j_gene: TRBJ2-3; v_gene: TRBV5-1; d_gene: TRBD2; abundance: many
CDR3nt: TGTGCCACCAGTGATTCCACCCAAGGGGACACCGGGGAGCTGTTTTTT; CDR3aa: CATSDSTQGDTGELFF; j_gene: TRBJ2-2; v_gene: TRBV24-1; d_gene: -; abundance: many
CDR3nt: TGTGCCAGCAGTTTCGCCTCTGGGGCCAACGTCCTGACTTTC; CDR3aa: CASSFASGANVLTF; j_gene: TRBJ2-6; v_gene: TRBV12-3/TRBV12-4; d_gene: -; abundance: many
CDR3nt: TGTGCCATCAGTGAAGGGAATGAGCAGTTCTTC; CDR3aa: CAISEGNEQFF; j_gene: TRBJ2-1; v_gene: TRBV10-3; d_gene: -; abundance: many
CDR3nt: TGCAGCGTTGGGGACACTGATCAGCCCCAGCATTTT; CDR3aa: CSVGDTDQPQHF; j_gene: TRBJ1-5; v_gene: TRBV29-1; d_gene: -; abundance: many
CDR3nt: TGCGCCAGCAGCGCGGGGGCCTTTGCGTTCTTC; CDR3aa: CASSAGAFAFF; j_gene: TRBJ2-1; v_gene: TRBV10-2; d_gene: -; abundance: many
CDR3nt: TGTGCCACCAGTGATGCATACGAGCAGTACTTC; CDR3aa: CATSDAYEQYF; j_gene: TRBJ2-7; v_gene: TRBV24-1; d_gene: -; abundance: many
CDR3nt: TGTGCCAGCAGCGCCGGGACTAGCGGGAAGGATACGCAGTATTTT; CDR3aa: CASSAGTSGKDTQYF; j_gene: TRBJ2-3; v_gene: TRBV9; d_gene: TRBD2; abundance: many
CDR3nt: TGTGCCAGCAGCCAGTACAGGGACAATGAGCAGTTCTTC; CDR3aa: CASSQYRDNEQFF; j_gene: TRBJ2-1; v_gene: TRBV7-9; d_gene: -; abundance: many
CDR3nt: TGCAGTGCTAGAATGAATACGCAGTATTTT; CDR3aa: CSARMNTQYF; j_gene: TRBJ2-3; v_gene: TRBV20-1; d_gene: -; abundance: many
CDR3nt: TGTGCCAGCAGCTTAGAGACCAGGGGCATCACTGAAGCTTTCTTT; CDR3aa: CASSLETRGITEAFF; j_gene: TRBJ1-1; v_gene: TRBV7-6; d_gene: -; abundance: many
CDR3nt: TGTGCCAGCAGCAGTCTACTAGCGGAGGTCGGGGAGACCCAGTACTTC; CDR3aa: CASSSLLAEVGETQYF; j_gene: TRBJ2-5; v_gene: TRBV11-1; d_gene: TRBD2; abundance: many
CDR3nt: TGTGCCAGCAGCTTAGGGGGCGGGGTGGGTACCTACGAGCAGTACTTC; CDR3aa: CASSLGGGVGTYEQYF; j_gene: TRBJ2-7; v_gene: TRBV7-8; d_gene: -; abundance: many
CDR3nt: TGCGCCAGCAGCACCCCCGGGACTGGCGATGGAGAGCAGTACTTC; CDR3aa: CASSTPGTGDGEQYF; j_gene: TRBJ2-7; v_gene: TRBV5-1; d_gene: -; abundance: many
CDR3nt: TGCAGTGCTAGAAGGGGAGTAACAGAGACCCAGTACTTC; CDR3aa: CSARRGVTETQYF; j_gene: TRBJ2-5; v_gene: TRBV20-1; d_gene: -; abundance: many
CDR3nt: TGTGCCAGCAGCCCCACCAACCAAGAGACCCAGTACTTC; CDR3aa: CASSPTNQETQYF; j_gene: TRBJ2-5; v_gene: TRBV7-2; d_gene: -; abundance: many
CDR3nt: TGTGCCAGCAGACCAGAAGAAACTGAAGCTTTCTTT; CDR3aa: CASRPEETEAFF; j_gene: TRBJ1-1; v_gene: TRBV28; d_gene: -; abundance: many
CDR3nt: TGTGCCATCGAGGGACAGGGTCAAAGTACCGGGGAGCTGTTTTTT; CDR3aa: CAIEGQGQSTGELFF; j_gene: TRBJ2-2; v_gene: TRBV10-3; d_gene: TRBD1; abundance: many
CDR3nt: TGCGCCAGCAGTGGTAATACCGGACAGGGAAGGGCTGAAGCTTTCTTT; CDR3aa: CASSGNTGQGRAEAFF; j_gene: TRBJ1-1; v_gene: TRBV10-1; d_gene: TRBD1; abundance: many
CDR3nt: TGTGCCACTAGACTAGCGGGAGGCATCAATGAGCAGTTCTTC; CDR3aa: CATRLAGGINEQFF; j_gene: TRBJ2-1; v_gene: TRBV27; d_gene: TRBD2; abundance: many
CDR3nt: TGCAGTGCTGGGCGAGGACAGGGGACCCTTAGCGAGCAGTACTTC; CDR3aa: CSAGRGQGTLSEQYF; j_gene: TRBJ2-7; v_gene: TRBV20-1; d_gene: TRBD1; abundance: many